The sample holds one count of the clone carrying this TCR beta chain. This CDR3 is 18 amino acids long. The V gene lost 0 bases and the J gene lost 2 bases, with 20 bases spanning the gap. Per germline, CDR1 SGHNT and CDR2 YYREEE (reference sequence). Specified treatment: around 19 received Ad26.COV2.S at low or high dose, single or two shots; five or six received placebo; per-sample allocation not given. On day 63 after the first injection, vaccine and placebo recipients gave samples. This specimen comes from a study of Ad26.COV2.S vaccination and SARS-CoV-2 variants. Measured with immunoSEQ multiplex PCR; TCRdb has only the in-frame clones, and not every one. The table has about 680,000 clones, more than 70% seen once.

This TCR derives from a person between 18 and 60 years old who received the Ad26.COV2.S COVID-19 vaccine or a placebo. The specimen was peripheral blood, collected in a trial of Ad26.COV2.S vaccine versus placebo. The V gene is TRBV5-4, the J gene TRBJ2-5; D perhaps matches TRBD1 (7 bases). The CDR3 reads CASSLGGNRGGGQETQYF. The CDR3 DNA reads TGTGCCAGCAGCTTGGGGGGAAACAGGGGAGGAGGACAAGAGACCCAGTACTTC.